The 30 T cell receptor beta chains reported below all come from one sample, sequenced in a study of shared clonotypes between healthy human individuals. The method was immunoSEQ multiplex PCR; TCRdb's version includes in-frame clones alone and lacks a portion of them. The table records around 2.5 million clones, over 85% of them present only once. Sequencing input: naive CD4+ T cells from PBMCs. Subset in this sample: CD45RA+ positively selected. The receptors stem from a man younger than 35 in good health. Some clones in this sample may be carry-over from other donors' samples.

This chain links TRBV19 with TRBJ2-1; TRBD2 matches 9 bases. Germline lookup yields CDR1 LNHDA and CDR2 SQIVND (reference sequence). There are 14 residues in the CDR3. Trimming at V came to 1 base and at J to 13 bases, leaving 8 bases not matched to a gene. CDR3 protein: CASSIGLAGFRQFF. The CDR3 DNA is TGTGCCAGTAGTATAGGCCTAGCGGGATTTCGACAGTTCTTC.

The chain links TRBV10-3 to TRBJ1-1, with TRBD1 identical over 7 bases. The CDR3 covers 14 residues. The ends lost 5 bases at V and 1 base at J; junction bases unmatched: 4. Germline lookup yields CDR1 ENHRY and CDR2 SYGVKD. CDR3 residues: CAISRQGQNTEAFF. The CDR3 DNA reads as TGTGCCATCAGTCGACAGGGACAGAACACTGAAGCTTTCTTT.

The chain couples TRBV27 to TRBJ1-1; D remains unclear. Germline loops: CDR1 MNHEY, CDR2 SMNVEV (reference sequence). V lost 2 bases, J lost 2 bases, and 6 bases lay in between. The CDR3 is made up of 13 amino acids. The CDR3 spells CASSLPENTEAFF. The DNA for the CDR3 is TGTGCCAGCAGTTTACCTGAAAACACTGAAGCTTTCTTT.

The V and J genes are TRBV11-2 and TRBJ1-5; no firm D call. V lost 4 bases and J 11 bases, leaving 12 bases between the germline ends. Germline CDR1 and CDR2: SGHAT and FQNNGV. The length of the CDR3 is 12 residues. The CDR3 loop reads CASSSPLGTQHF. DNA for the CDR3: TGTGCCAGCAGCTCCCCTCTAGGCACCCAGCATTTT.

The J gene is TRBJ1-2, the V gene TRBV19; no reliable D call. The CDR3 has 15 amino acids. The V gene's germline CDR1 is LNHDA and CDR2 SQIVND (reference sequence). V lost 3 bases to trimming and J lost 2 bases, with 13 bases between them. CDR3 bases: TGTGCCAGTAGTATGGCAAGGACGCTAAACTATGGCTACACCTTC. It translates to CASSMARTLNYGYTF.

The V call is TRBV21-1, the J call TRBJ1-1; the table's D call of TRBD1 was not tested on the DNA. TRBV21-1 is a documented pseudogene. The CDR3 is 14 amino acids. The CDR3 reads CASSGQGAVAEAFF. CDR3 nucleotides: TGTGCCAGCAGCGGACAGGGGGCGGTGGCTGAAGCTTTCTTT.

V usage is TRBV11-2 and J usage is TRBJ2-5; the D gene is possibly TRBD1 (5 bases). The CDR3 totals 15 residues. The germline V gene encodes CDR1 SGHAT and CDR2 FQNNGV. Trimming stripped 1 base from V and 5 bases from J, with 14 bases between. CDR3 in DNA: TGTGCCAGCAGCTTAGCGACGGGCAGGGTGGAGACCCAGTACTTC. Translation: CASSLATGRVETQYF.

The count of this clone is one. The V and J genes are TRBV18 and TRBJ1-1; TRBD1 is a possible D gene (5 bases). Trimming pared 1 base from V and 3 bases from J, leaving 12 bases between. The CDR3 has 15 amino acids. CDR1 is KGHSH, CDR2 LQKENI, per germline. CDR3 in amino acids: CASSPRSGSYTEAFF. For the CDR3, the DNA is TGTGCCAGCTCACCACGGTCAGGGTCGTACACTGAAGCTTTCTTT.

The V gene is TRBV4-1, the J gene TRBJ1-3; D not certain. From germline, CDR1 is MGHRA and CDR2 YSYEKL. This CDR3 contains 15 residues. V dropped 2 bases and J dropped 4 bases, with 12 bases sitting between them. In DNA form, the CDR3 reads TGCGCCAGCAGCCAATCCTCAGCACGAGGAAACACCATATATTTT. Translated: CASSQSSARGNTIYF.

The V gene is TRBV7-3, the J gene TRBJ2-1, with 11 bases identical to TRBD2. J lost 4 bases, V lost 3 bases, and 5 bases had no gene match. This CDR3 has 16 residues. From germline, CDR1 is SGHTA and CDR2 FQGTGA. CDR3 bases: TGTGCCAGCAGCTTTAGCGGGAGGGGAGTTTACAATGAGCAGTTCTTC. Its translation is CASSFSGRGVYNEQFF.

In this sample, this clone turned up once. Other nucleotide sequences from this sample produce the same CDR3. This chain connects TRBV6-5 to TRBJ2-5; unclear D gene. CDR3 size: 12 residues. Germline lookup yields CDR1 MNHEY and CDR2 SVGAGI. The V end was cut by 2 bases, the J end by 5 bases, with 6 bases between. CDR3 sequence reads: CASSYVGETQYF. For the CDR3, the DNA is TGTGCCAGCAGTTACGTCGGTGAGACCCAGTACTTC.

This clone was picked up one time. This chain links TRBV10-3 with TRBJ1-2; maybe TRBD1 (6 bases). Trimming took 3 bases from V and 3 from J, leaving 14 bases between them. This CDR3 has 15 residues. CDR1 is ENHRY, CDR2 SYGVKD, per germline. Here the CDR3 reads CAISDWDTRDYGYTF. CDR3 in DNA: TGTGCCATCAGTGACTGGGACACCCGTGACTATGGCTACACCTTC.

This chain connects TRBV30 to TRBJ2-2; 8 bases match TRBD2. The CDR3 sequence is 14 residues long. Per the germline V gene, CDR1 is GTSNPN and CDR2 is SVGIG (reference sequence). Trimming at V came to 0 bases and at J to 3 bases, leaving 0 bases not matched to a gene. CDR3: CAWSVGRDTGELFF. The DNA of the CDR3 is TGTGCCTGGAGTGTCGGGAGGGACACCGGGGAGCTGTTTTTT.

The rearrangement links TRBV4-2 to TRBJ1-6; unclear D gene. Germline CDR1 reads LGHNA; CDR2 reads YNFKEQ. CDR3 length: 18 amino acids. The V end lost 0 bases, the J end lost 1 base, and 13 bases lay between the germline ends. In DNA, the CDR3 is TGTGCCAGCAGCCAAGATGTTTCGGGATTTTCCTATAATTCACCCCTCCACTTT. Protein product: CASSQDVSGFSYNSPLHF.

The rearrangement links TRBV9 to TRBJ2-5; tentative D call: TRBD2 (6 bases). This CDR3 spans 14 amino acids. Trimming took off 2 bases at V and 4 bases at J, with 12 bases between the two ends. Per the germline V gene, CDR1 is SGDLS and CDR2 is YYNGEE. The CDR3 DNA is TGTGCCAGCAGCGTGAGACTAGGCCCAGAGACCCAGTACTTC. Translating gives CASSVRLGPETQYF.

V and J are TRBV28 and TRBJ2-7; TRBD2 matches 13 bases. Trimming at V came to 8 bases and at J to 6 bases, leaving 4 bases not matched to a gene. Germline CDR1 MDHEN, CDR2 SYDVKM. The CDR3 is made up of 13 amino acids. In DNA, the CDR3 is TGTGCCAGCGCCACTAGCGGGAGGGGCGAGCAGTACTTC. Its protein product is CASATSGRGEQYF.

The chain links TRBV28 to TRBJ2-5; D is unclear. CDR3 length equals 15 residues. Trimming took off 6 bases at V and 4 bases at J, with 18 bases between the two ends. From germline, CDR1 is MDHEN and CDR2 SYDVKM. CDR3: CASSSLGQSRETQYF. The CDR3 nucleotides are TGTGCCAGCAGCTCCCTGGGTCAGTCACGAGAGACCCAGTACTTC.

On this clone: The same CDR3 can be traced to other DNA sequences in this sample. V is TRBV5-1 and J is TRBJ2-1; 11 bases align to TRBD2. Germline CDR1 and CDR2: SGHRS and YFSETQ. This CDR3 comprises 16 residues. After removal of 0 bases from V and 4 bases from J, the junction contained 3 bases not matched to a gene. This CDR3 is CASSLAGTSGYNEQFF. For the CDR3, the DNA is TGCGCCAGCAGCTTGGCCGGGACTAGCGGTTACAATGAGCAGTTCTTC.

CDR3 amino acids: CASRGGRQGIPSADTQYF. The CDR3, as DNA: TGTGCCAGCAGGGGGGGAAGACAGGGCATACCGTCCGCAGATACGCAGTATTTT. The rearrangement uses TRBV28 and TRBJ2-3; a possible D gene is TRBD1 (7 bases). Germline CDR1 MDHEN, CDR2 SYDVKM. The CDR3 contains 18 residues. Trimming took off 6 bases at V and 4 bases at J, with 26 bases between the two ends.

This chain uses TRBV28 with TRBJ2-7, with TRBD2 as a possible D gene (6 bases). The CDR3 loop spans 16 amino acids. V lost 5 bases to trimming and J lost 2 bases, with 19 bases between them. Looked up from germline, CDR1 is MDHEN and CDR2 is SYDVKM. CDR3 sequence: CASSLPVAGPPYEQYF. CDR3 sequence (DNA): TGTGCCAGCAGTCTTCCAGTGGCGGGACCCCCCTACGAGCAGTACTTC.

CDR3 region: CATRWLAGDADTQYF. In DNA, the CDR3 is TGTGCCACCCGGTGGCTAGCGGGAGATGCAGATACGCAGTATTTT. The chain carries TRBV19 and TRBJ2-3; TRBD2 matches at 10 bases. CDR3 length: 15 amino acids. After removal of 10 bases from V and 4 bases from J, the junction contained 11 bases not matched to a gene. CDR1 and CDR2 from the germline V gene are LNHDA and SQIVND (reference sequence).

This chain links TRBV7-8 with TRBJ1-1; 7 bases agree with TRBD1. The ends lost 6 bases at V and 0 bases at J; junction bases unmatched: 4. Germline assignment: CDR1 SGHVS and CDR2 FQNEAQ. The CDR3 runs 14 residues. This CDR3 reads CASSWDRMNTEAFF. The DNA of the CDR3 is TGTGCCAGCAGTTGGGACAGAATGAACACTGAAGCTTTCTTT.

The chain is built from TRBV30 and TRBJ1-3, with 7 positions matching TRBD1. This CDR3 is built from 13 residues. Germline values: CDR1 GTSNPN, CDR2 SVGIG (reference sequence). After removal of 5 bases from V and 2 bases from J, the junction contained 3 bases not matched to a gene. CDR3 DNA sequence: TGTGCCTGGGCGACAGGGACTGGAAACACCATATATTTT. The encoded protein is CAWATGTGNTIYF.

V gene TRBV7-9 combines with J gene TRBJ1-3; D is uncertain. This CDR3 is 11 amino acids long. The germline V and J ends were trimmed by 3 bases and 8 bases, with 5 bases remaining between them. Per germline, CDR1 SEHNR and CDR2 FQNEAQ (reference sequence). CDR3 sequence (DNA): TGTGCCAGCAGCTTCCGAGACACCATATATTTT. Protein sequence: CASSFRDTIYF.

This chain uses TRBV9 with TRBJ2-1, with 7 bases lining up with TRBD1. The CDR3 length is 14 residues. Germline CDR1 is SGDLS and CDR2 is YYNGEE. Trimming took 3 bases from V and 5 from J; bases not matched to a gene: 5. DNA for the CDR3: TGTGCCAGCAGCGCCGGACAGGTACACAATGAGCAGTTCTTC. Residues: CASSAGQVHNEQFF.

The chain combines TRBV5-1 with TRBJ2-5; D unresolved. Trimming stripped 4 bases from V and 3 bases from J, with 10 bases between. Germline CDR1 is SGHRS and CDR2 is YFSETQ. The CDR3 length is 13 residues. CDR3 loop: CASSPGREETQYF. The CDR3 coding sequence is TGCGCCAGCAGCCCCGGACGGGAAGAGACCCAGTACTTC.

CDR3 residues: CASSPIGTGLVGYTF. CDR3 coding DNA: TGTGCCAGCTCACCAATTGGGACAGGGCTGGTTGGCTACACCTTC. The chain couples TRBV18 to TRBJ1-2; 9 nucleotides line up with TRBD1. The CDR3 sequence is 15 residues long. V lost 2 bases and J lost 7; bases outside the gene matches: 8. From germline, CDR1 is KGHSH and CDR2 LQKENI.

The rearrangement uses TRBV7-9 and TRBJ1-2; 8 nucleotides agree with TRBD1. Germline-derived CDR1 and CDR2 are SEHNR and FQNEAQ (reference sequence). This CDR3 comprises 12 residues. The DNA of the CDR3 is TGTGCTTTGGGACAGGCCGACTATGGCTACACCTTC. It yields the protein CALGQADYGYTF.

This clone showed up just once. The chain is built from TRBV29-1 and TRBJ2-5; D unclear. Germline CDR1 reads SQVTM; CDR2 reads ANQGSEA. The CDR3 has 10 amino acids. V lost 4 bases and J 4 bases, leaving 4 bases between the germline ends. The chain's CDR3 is CSVGPETQYF. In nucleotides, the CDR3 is TGCAGCGTTGGACCAGAGACCCAGTACTTC.

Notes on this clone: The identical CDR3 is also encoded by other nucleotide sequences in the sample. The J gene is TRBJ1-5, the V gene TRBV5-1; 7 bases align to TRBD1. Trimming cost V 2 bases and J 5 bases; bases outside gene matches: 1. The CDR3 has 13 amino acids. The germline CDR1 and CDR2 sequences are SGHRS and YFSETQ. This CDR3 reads CASSFGTDQPQHF. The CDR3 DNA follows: TGCGCCAGCAGCTTCGGGACAGATCAGCCCCAGCATTTT.